This entry concerns a single TCR beta chain. The antigen is unknown. The V and J ends lost 0 bases and 15 bases respectively, with 18 bases between them. CDR3 length: 14 amino acids. Germline V lookup: CDR1 SGHDN, CDR2 FVKESK. In the PCR, 60 Vbeta and 13 Jbeta primers were used. Assay used: immunoSEQ multiplex PCR; TCRdb lists only in-frame clones, some missing. The sample yields 150,000 to 200,000 clones, more than 70% seen once. The data originate from a study of cytomegalovirus exposure and HLA in healthy donors. The wider study: In a previous analysis, more than 90 million unique TCR beta sequences were found from 150 million to 200 million T cells. General study findings and limits: Associated with HLA alleles at 0.05 false discovery rate in a later analysis were over 15,000 TCR beta sequences. In a later analysis, TCR beta V- and J-gene trimming was associated with a missense DCLRE1C variant. What a later analysis reportedly showed was that an Asian-associated ancestry cluster had fewer N-insertions than the 666-donor mean.

The clonotype comes from a male donor in good health and CMV-seropositive. Sequencing was carried out using PBMCs. This chain joins TRBV14 and TRBJ2-4, with D tentatively TRBD1 (6 bases). CDR3: CASSQDRGASTVYF. The CDR3 nucleotides read TGTGCCAGCAGCCAAGACAGGGGTGCGTCCACAGTGTACTTC.